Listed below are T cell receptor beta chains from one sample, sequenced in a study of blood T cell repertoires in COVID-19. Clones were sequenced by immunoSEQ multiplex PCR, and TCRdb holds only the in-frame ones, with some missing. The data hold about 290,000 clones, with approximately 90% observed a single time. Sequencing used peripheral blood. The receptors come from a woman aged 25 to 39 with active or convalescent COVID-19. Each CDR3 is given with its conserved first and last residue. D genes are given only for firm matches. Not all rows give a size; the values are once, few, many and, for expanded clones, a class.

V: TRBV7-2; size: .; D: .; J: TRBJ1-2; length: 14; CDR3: CASSFKLSEYGYTF; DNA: TGTGCCAGCAGCTTTAAACTAAGTGAATATGGCTACACCTTC
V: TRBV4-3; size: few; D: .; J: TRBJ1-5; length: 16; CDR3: CASSQESRGMGQPQHF; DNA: TGCGCCAGCAGCCAAGAAAGTCGGGGAATGGGTCAGCCCCAGCATTTT
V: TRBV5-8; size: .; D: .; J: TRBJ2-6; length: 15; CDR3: CASSSRYSGANVLTF; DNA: TGTGCCAGCAGCTCCAGGTACTCTGGGGCCAACGTCCTGACTTTC
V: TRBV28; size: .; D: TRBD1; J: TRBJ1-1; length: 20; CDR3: CASPLGTGRRKGWMNTEAFF; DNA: TGTGCCAGCCCTCTGGGGACAGGGCGTCGAAAGGGTTGGATGAACACTGAAGCTTTCTTT
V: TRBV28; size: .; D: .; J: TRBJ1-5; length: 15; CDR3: CASTPGGGVPQPQHF; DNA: TGTGCCAGCACCCCCGGGGGTGGGGTTCCTCAGCCCCAGCATTTT
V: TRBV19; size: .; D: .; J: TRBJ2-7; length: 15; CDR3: CASSDSLDPGYEQYF; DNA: TGTGCCAGTAGTGATAGCCTGGATCCCGGCTACGAGCAGTACTTC
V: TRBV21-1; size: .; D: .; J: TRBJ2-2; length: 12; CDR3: CASNQGPGELFF; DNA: TGTGCCAGCAACCAGGGTCCCGGGGAGCTGTTTTTT
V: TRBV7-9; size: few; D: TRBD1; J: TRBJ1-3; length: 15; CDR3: CASSKWDSTGNTIYF; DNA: TGTGCCAGCAGCAAGTGGGACAGTACTGGAAACACCATATATTTT
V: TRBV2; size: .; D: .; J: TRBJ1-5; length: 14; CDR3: CASSPGTRNQPQHF; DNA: TGTGCCAGCAGCCCCGGGACTAGGAATCAGCCCCAGCATTTT
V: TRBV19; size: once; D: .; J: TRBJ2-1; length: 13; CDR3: CASSVRVHNEQFF; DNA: TGTGCCAGTAGTGTCAGGGTCCACAATGAGCAGTTCTTC
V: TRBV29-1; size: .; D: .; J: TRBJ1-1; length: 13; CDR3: CSVERVLNTEAFF; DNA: TGCAGCGTTGAACGGGTTCTGAACACTGAAGCTTTCTTT
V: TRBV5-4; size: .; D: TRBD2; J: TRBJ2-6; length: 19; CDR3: CASSFGLAGDYSGANVLTF; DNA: TGTGCCAGCAGCTTCGGACTAGCGGGGGATTACTCTGGGGCCAACGTCCTGACTTTC
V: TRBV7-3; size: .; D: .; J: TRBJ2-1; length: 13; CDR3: CASSLRQNNEQFF; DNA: TGTGCCAGCAGCTTACGACAAAACAATGAGCAGTTCTTC
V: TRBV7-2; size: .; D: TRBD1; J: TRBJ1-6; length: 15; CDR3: CASSLEGTGVGPLHF; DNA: TGTGCCAGCAGCCTCGAAGGCACAGGGGTAGGGCCCCTCCACTTT
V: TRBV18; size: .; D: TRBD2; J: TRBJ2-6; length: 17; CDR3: CASSPPKRGTGANVLTF; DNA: TGTGCCAGCTCACCACCGAAGCGGGGGACTGGGGCCAACGTCCTGACTTTC
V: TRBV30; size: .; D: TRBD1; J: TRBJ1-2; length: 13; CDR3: CAWSRAGGKGYTF; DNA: TGTGCCTGGAGTAGGGCAGGGGGGAAGGGCTACACCTTC
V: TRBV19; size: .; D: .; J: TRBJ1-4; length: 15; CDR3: CASSAAGATNEKLFF; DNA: TGTGCCAGTAGTGCCGCAGGCGCTACTAATGAAAAACTGTTTTTT
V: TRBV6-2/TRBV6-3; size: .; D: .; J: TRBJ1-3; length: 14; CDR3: CASSYVLSGNTIYF; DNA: TGTGCCAGCAGTTACGTTTTATCTGGAAACACCATATATTTT
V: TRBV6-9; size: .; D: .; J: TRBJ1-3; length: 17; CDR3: CASTLARGPSSGNTIYF; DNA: TGTGCCAGCACCCTAGCGAGGGGCCCTAGCTCTGGAAACACCATATATTTT
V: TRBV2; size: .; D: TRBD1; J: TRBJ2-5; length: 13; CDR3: CASSRDRGETQYF; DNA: TGTGCCAGCAGCCGGGACAGGGGAGAGACCCAGTACTTC
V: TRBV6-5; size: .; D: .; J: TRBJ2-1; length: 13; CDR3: CASSLSSYNEQFF; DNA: TGTGCCAGCAGTTTGAGCTCCTACAATGAGCAGTTCTTC
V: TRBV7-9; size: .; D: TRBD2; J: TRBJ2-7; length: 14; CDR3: CASSLVTSRNEQYF; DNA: TGTGCCAGCAGCTTAGTGACTAGCCGTAACGAGCAGTACTTC
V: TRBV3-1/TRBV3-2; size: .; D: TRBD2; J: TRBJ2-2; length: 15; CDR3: CASSPGLVSTGELFF; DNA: TGTGCCAGCAGCCCGGGACTAGTCAGCACCGGGGAGCTGTTTTTT
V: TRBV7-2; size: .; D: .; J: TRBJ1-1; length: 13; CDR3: CASSPPGGTGAFF; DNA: TGTGCCAGCAGCCCCCCGGGGGGGACGGGAGCTTTCTTT
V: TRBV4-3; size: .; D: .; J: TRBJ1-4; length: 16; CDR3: CASSQDPGGGNEKLFF; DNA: TGCGCCAGCAGCCAAGATCCGGGAGGGGGTAATGAAAAACTGTTTTTT
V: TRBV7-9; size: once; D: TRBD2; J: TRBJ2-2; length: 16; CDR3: CASSPSTSVRTGELFF; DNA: TGTGCCAGCAGTCCCTCGACTAGCGTACGAACCGGGGAGCTGTTTTTT
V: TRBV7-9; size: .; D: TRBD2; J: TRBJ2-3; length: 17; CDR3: CASSSWTSGFGGDTQYF; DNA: TGTGCCAGCAGCTCGTGGACTAGCGGGTTTGGGGGGGATACGCAGTATTTT
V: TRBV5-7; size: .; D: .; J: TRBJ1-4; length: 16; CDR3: CASSPRTGQVNEKLFF; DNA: TGTGCCAGCAGCCCTCGGACGGGACAAGTTAATGAAAAACTGTTTTTT
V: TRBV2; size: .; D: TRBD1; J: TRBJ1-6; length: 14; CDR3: CASTRDSSNSPLHF; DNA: TGTGCCAGTACCCGGGACAGCTCTAATTCACCCCTCCACTTT
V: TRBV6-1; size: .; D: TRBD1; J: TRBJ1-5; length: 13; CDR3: CASSETGDQPQHF; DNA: TGTGCCAGCAGTGAAACAGGGGATCAGCCCCAGCATTTT
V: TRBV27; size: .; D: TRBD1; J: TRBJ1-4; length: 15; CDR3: CASSFNRGMGEKLFF; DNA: TGTGCCAGCAGTTTCAACAGGGGAATGGGTGAAAAACTGTTTTTT
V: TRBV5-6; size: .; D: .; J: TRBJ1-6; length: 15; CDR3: CASSGVDSAYSPLHF; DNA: TGTGCCAGCAGCGGCGTGGACAGCGCTTATTCACCCCTCCACTTT
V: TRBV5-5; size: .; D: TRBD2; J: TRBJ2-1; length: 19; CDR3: CASSVRTSGGAESYNEQFF; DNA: TGTGCCAGCAGCGTAAGGACTAGCGGGGGGGCAGAATCCTACAATGAGCAGTTCTTC
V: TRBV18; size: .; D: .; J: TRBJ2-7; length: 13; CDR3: CASSPGVTYEQYF; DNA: TGTGCCAGCTCACCCGGGGTTACCTACGAGCAGTACTTC
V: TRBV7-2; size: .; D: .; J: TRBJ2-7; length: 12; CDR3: CASSSPSREQYF; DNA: TGTGCCAGCAGCTCACCTTCGCGGGAGCAGTACTTC
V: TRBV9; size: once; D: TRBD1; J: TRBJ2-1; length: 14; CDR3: CASSVHLQGNEQFF; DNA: TGTGCCAGCAGCGTCCACCTACAGGGGAATGAGCAGTTCTTC
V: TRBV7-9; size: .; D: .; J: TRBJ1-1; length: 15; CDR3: CASSLGTALNTEAFF; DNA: TGTGCCAGCAGCTTAGGGACAGCTCTGAACACTGAAGCTTTCTTT
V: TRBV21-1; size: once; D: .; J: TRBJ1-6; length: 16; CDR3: CASSFRGQGASSPLHF; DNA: TGTGCCAGCAGCTTCCGAGGACAGGGGGCCAGTTCACCCCTCCACTTT
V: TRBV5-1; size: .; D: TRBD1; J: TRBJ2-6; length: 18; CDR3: CASSLEGQGTSGANVLTF; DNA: TGCGCCAGCAGCTTGGAGGGACAGGGCACCTCTGGGGCCAACGTCCTGACTTTC
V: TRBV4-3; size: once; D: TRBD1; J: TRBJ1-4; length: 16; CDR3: CASSQDPQGFNEKLFF; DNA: TGCGCCAGCAGCCAAGACCCACAGGGGTTTAATGAAAAACTGTTTTTT
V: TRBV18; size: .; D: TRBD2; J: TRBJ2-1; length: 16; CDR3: CASSPRSSGGFVVAFF; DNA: TGTGCCAGCTCACCACGGAGCAGCGGGGGGTTCGTGGTTGCGTTCTTC
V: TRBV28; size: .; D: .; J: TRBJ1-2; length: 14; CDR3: CASSSGRVPYGYTF; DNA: TGTGCCAGCAGTTCGGGCAGGGTCCCCTATGGCTACACCTTC
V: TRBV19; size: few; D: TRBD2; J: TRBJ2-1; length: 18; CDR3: CASSIDRAGFRSYNEQFF; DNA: TGTGCCAGTAGTATAGATAGAGCGGGGTTCCGCTCCTACAATGAGCAGTTCTTC